This T cell receptor (beta chain) stems from a study of blood T cell repertoires in COVID-19. Original methodology: Estimation of nucleated cell counts relied on the amplification of reference gene primers. Here immunoSEQ multiplex PCR was the method, and the copy in TCRdb shows in-frame clones only, minus some. D and trimming were read from the DNA, whereas the V and J calls and clone size are those reported in that table. In the table there are approximately 220,000 clones, around nine tenths of which are singletons. The CDR3 spans 12 residues. V was clipped by 6 bases and J by 5 bases, with 7 bases between them. The germline CDR1 and CDR2 sequences are MNHEY and SVGAGI.

The sequence was obtained from a man aged 55-75 years who had recovered from COVID-19. The chain couples TRBV6-5 to TRBJ1-4; no definite D call. The specimen was peripheral blood. The CDR3 DNA reads as TGTGCCAGCAGGGCAGGCAATGAAAAACTGTTTTTT. Residues: CASRAGNEKLFF.